This T cell receptor (beta chain) was profiled in a study of shared clonotypes between healthy human individuals. Whole-study findings and limits: Rarefaction analysis demonstrated incomplete sorted-subset sequencing notwithstanding large depth.

TCRdb's table, derived via immunoSEQ multiplex PCR, lists solely in-frame clones and lacks some. The sample yields under 1,900,000 clones, around 98.5% seen once. Notes on this clone: No antigen is known for it.

J was trimmed by 6 bases and V by 4 bases; bases with no gene match: 9. Germline CDR1 and CDR2: LNHDA and SQIVND (reference sequence). This CDR3 comprises 15 residues. The sample taken for sequencing was naive CD4+ T cells sorted from blood. Regarding subset: CD45RA+ positively selected. This sequence was found in a man aged 25 to 45 in good health. The rearrangement uses TRBV19 and TRBJ2-7; 10 bases line up with TRBD2. The CDR3 DNA is TGTGCCAGTAGTACGAACCAGCGGGAGGGCCGCGAGCAGTACTTC. This codes for CASSTNQREGREQYF.